The 5 T cell receptor beta chains below come from one sample, sequenced in a study of cytomegalovirus exposure and HLA in healthy donors. The study ran its PCR with 60 Vbeta and 13 Jbeta primers. TCRdb keeps only in-frame clones here, not all; method: immunoSEQ multiplex PCR. Of about 160,000 clones in the sample, around three quarters are singletons; the top ten hold approximately 1%. The material sequenced was PBMCs. The receptors derive from a woman in her thirties or forties in good health and CMV-seronegative.

The rearrangement links TRBV7-8 to TRBJ1-2; D is possibly TRBD1 (6 bases). CDR3 size: 17 residues. The germline V gene encodes CDR1 SGHVS and CDR2 FQNEAQ. V lost 5 bases and J 5 bases, leaving 24 bases between the germline ends. CDR3 DNA: TGTGCCAGCAGCCTAAAGACCCAACAGGGTACGAAATATGGCTACACCTTC. It yields the protein CASSLKTQQGTKYGYTF.

The chain uses TRBV6-5 and TRBJ1-2; unclear D gene. Germline V gene sequence: CDR1 MNHEY, CDR2 SVGAGI. V was trimmed by 0 bases and J by 5 bases, leaving 13 bases between them. This CDR3 has 15 residues. The CDR3 spells CASSYSNRGPYGYTF. The CDR3 DNA reads TGTGCCAGCAGTTACTCGAATAGAGGGCCATATGGCTACACCTTC.

This clone has only one observation. V and J are TRBV7-6 and TRBJ2-5; D unclear. The V end was cut by 1 base, the J end by 2 bases, with 5 bases between. Germline assignment: CDR1 SGHVS and CDR2 FNYEAQ. This CDR3 has 13 residues. CDR3 loop: CASSLGQQETQYF. CDR3 DNA: TGTGCCAGCAGCTTAGGGCAGCAAGAGACCCAGTACTTC.

The rearrangement joins TRBV29-1 to TRBJ1-2; D is undetermined. Trimming pared 7 bases from V and 10 bases from J, leaving 19 bases between. Germline loops: CDR1 SQVTM, CDR2 ANQGSEA. The CDR3 is 12 residues long. This CDR3 reads CSASPYSLDYTF. The CDR3, as DNA: TGCAGCGCGTCACCCTACAGCTTGGACTACACCTTC.

V gene TRBV6-1 combines with J gene TRBJ2-7, with TRBD1 identical over 8 bases. The CDR3 covers 15 residues. Germline lookup yields CDR1 MNHNS and CDR2 SASEGT. Losses at the gene ends were 6 bases for V and 0 bases for J; bases not matched to a gene: 7. CDR3 region: CASRGTGATSYEQYF. The CDR3 DNA sequence: TGTGCCAGCAGAGGGACAGGCGCCACCTCCTACGAGCAGTACTTC.